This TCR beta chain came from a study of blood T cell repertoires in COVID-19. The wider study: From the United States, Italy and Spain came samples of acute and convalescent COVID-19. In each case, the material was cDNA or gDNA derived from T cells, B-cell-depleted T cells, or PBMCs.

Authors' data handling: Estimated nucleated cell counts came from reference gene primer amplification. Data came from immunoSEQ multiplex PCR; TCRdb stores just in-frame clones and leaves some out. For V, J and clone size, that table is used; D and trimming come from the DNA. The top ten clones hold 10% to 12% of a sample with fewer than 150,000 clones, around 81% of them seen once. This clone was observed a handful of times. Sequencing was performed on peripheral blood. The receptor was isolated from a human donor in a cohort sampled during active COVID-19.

CDR3 residues: CASSLGTGSEAFF. CDR3 DNA sequence: TGTGCCAGCAGCTTGGGGACAGGGAGCGAAGCTTTCTTT. The chain couples TRBV5-4 to TRBJ1-1; 8 bases align to TRBD1. CDR1 and CDR2 (germline): SGHNT, YYREEE (reference sequence). J was trimmed by 8 bases and V by 0 bases; bases with no gene match: 3. The CDR3 contains 13 residues. The complete variable domain, with remaining parts taken from reference TRBV5-4 and TRBJ1-1, reads ETGVTQSPTHLIKTRGQQVTLRCSSQSGHNTVSWYQQALGQGPQFIFQYYREEENGRGNFPPRFSGLQFPNYSSELNVNALELDDSALYLCASSLGTGSEAFFGQGTRLTVV.